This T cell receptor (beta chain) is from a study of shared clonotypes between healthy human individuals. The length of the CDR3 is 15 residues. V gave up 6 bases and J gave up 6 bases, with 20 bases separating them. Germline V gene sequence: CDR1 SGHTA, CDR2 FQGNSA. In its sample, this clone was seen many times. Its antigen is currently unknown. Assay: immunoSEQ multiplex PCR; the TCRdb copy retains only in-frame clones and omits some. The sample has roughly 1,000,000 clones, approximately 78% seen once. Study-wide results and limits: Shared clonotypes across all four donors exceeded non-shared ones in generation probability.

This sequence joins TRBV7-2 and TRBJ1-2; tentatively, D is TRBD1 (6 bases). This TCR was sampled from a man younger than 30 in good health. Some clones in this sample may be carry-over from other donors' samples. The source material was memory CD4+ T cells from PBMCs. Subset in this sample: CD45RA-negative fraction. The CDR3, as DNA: TGTGCCAGCAGACAACAGCCAGCAGGGGTGGATGGCTACACCTTC. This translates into CASRQQPAGVDGYTF.